A single sample gave rise to the 30 T cell receptor beta chains below, sequenced in a study of blood T cells in healthy people across ages. A second roughly 6 to 11 cycle PCR used barcoded and J-beta primers. TCRdb analysed the 5' RACE reads with MiXCR anew, one entry per CDR3 protein. The data show about 1.8 million distinct CDR3 sequences, 40% to 55% seen once. The sequenced sample was blood. These receptors were taken from a woman aged 40 to 55 in good health.

V gene TRBV6-2 or TRBV6-3 combines with J gene TRBJ2-5, with D possibly matching TRBD1 (5 bases). The CDR3 has 13 amino acids. The germline V and J ends were trimmed by 5 bases and 4 bases, with 11 bases remaining between them. Germline assignment: CDR1 MNHEY and CDR2 SVGEGT. Here the CDR3 reads CASSRGKGETQYF. The CDR3 DNA sequence: TGTGCCAGCAGTAGGGGAAAGGGAGAGACCCAGTACTTC.

The chain uses TRBV10-3 and TRBJ1-5; D may be TRBD1 (6 bases). The germline V gene encodes CDR1 ENHRY and CDR2 SYGVKD. The CDR3 has 14 amino acids. Trimming shortened V by 4 bases and J by 6 bases, and 13 bases separated the two germline ends. The CDR3: CAISAGHQSQPQHF. In nucleotides, the CDR3 is TGTGCCATCAGTGCGGGACATCAAAGTCAGCCCCAGCATTTT.

V gene TRBV5-1 combines with J gene TRBJ2-5, with a weak D call TRBD2 (5 bases). Germline V gives CDR1 SGHRS, CDR2 YFSETQ. The CDR3 is 14 residues long. Trimming left V 5 bases short and J 4 bases short, with 15 bases between. CDR3 in DNA: TGCGCCAGCAGTGCGGAGGTGAACACAGAGACCCAGTACTTC. This encodes CASSAEVNTETQYF.

V is TRBV20-1 and J is TRBJ1-2; D gene ambiguous. Germline CDR1 and CDR2: DFQATT and SNEGSKA (reference sequence). V shed 0 bases and J shed 8 bases, with 13 bases lying between them. The CDR3 consists of 13 residues. In nucleotides, the CDR3 is TGCAGTGCTAGAGAGGGTACGATCGAGGGCTACACCTTC. Translation gives CSAREGTIEGYTF.

The V gene is TRBV29-1, the J gene TRBJ1-1, with 7 bases lining up with TRBD1. V shed 4 bases and J 6 bases; nucleotides not matched to a gene: 8. The CDR3 spans 13 residues. Germline lookup yields CDR1 SQVTM and CDR2 ANQGSEA. This CDR3 reads CSVGQGGGPEAFF. DNA for the CDR3: TGCAGCGTTGGGCAGGGAGGGGGCCCTGAAGCTTTCTTT.

The V gene is TRBV6-2 or TRBV6-3, the J gene TRBJ2-5; TRBD2 might be the D (5 bases). The CDR3 contains 14 residues. Germline lookup yields CDR1 MNHEY and CDR2 SVGEGT. Between the trimmed V and J ends, which lost 6 bases and 3 bases, there was a span of 14 bases. In nucleotides, the CDR3 is TGTGCCAGCAGCTTAGCTTCCGGGAAAGAGACCCAGTACTTC. Its translation: CASSLASGKETQYF.

This clonotype was counted between two and nine times. The J gene is TRBJ1-2, the V gene TRBV20-1, with D hard to call. Per germline, CDR1 DFQATT and CDR2 SNEGSKA (reference sequence). CDR3 size: 14 residues. Trimming removed 6 bases from V and 6 bases from J, with 20 bases in between. The CDR3 spells CSAHIQGRLDGYTF. In DNA form, the CDR3 reads TGCAGTGCGCATATCCAAGGACGCCTGGATGGCTACACCTTC.

CDR3 nucleotides: TGCAGTGCTAGAGACCAGCGGGGCGGGGGGGCCTATGAGCAGTTCTTC. Residues: CSARDQRGGGAYEQFF. The chain uses TRBV20-1 and TRBJ2-1, with 9 bases lining up with TRBD2. CDR1 and CDR2 from the germline V gene are DFQATT and SNEGSKA (reference sequence). The CDR3 sequence is 16 residues long. With 0 bases clipped from V and 8 bases from J, the junction kept 11 bases outside the gene matches.

The chain carries TRBV4-2 and TRBJ2-5; perhaps TRBD2 as D (6 bases). The assigned J gene may be wrong: the sequence end matches TRBJ2-7 better. The V gene's germline CDR1 is LGHNA and CDR2 YNFKEQ. This CDR3 spans 14 amino acids. CDR3: CASSQGVAVDEQYF. The CDR3 DNA follows: TGTGCCAGCAGCCAAGGGGTAGCGGTGGACGAGCAGTACTTC.

This clonotype was counted only a few times. The chain recombines TRBV20-1 with TRBJ2-1, with 8 positions matching TRBD2. The CDR3 has 15 residues. Germline CDR1 is DFQATT and CDR2 is SNEGSKA (reference sequence). V lost 6 bases and J lost 2; bases outside the gene matches: 9. CDR3 residues: CSAPSGGAAYNEQFF. CDR3 bases: TGCAGTGCGCCTTCCGGGGGGGCGGCCTACAATGAGCAGTTCTTC.

This chain uses TRBV5-6 with TRBJ2-7; 7 bases match TRBD1. Germline trimming cut 3 bases from V and 3 bases from J; bases unmatched to any gene: 9. Germline lookup yields CDR1 SGHDT and CDR2 YYEEEE. The CDR3 extends over 15 amino acids. The CDR3 loop is CASSSPRQGFYEQYF. The CDR3, as DNA: TGTGCCAGCAGCTCTCCGAGACAGGGATTCTACGAGCAGTACTTC. Variable domain in full (rest from reference TRBV5-6 and TRBJ2-7): DAGVTQSPTHLIKTRGQQVTLRCSPKSGHDTVSWYQQALGQGPQFIFQYYEEEERQRGNFPDRFSGHQFPNYSSELNVNALLLGDSALYLCASSSPRQGFYEQYFGPGTRLTVT.

This clonotype was recorded a few times. CDR3 nucleotide sequence: TGTGCCACCAGCCGGCGACAGCTTAATAATGAAAAACTGTTTTTT. The encoded protein is CATSRRQLNNEKLFF. The chain couples TRBV15 to TRBJ1-4; maybe TRBD1 (5 bases). Per the germline V gene, CDR1 is LNHNV and CDR2 is YYDKDF (reference sequence). The V end lost 5 bases, the J end lost 4 bases, and 14 bases lay between the germline ends. CDR3 length: 15 residues.

This chain joins TRBV4-2 and TRBJ2-3, with TRBD1 identical over 7 bases. Per the germline V gene, CDR1 is LGHNA and CDR2 is YNFKEQ. The CDR3 runs 15 residues. The junction had 6 bases not matched to a gene; V was cut back by 0 bases and J by 6 bases. This CDR3 is CASSQDTRGQDTQYF. DNA of the CDR3: TGTGCCAGCAGCCAAGACACGAGGGGGCAGGATACGCAGTATTTT.

There are a few counts of this clonotype. A read error may account for a junction end that differs from germline. The V call is TRBV5-1, the J call TRBJ2-1; D not resolved. The CDR3 is 11 residues long. Germline V gives CDR1 SGHRS, CDR2 YFSETQ. CDR3 nucleotide sequence: TGCGCCAGCAGCTTGGGAGCCCAGCAGTTTTTC. Translated: CASSLGAQQFF. Combining the CDR3 with reference TRBV5-1 and TRBJ2-1 gives the whole variable domain KAGVTQTPRYLIKTRGQQVTLSCSPISGHRSVSWYQQTPGQGLQFLFEYFSETQRNKGNFPGRFSGRQFSNSRSEMNVSTLELGDSALYLCASSLGAQQFFGPGTRLTVL.

The rearrangement links TRBV10-3 to TRBJ1-2, with D tentatively TRBD1 (6 bases). Trimming took off 8 bases at V and 4 bases at J, with 17 bases between the two ends. Looked up from germline, CDR1 is ENHRY and CDR2 is SYGVKD. CDR3 size: 14 residues. DNA of the CDR3: TGTGCCATCTCCGGGACAACGGTAGTCTATGGCTACACCTTC. This sequence encodes CAISGTTVVYGYTF.

J is TRBJ1-6 and V is TRBV4-3, with D maybe TRBD1 (5 bases). This CDR3 has 15 amino acids. Looked up from germline, CDR1 is LGHNA and CDR2 is YSLEER. V lost 4 bases and J lost 7, with 14 bases in between. The CDR3 DNA follows: TGCGCCAGCAGCCGATCGGGACGCGGCAATTCACCCCTCCACTTT. It translates to CASSRSGRGNSPLHF.

With respect to this clonotype: The junction departs from germline at one end; a sequencing error may be responsible. The chain is built from TRBV6-1 and TRBJ1-2; D might be TRBD1 (6 bases). This CDR3 spans 13 amino acids. The V gene's germline CDR1 is MNHNS and CDR2 SASEGT. The chain's CDR3 is CACRGRASYGYTF. CDR3 in DNA: TGTGCCTGCAGGGGACGGGCGAGCTATGGCTACACCTTC.

The rearrangement links TRBV5-1 to TRBJ1-4; 8 nucleotides align to TRBD1. J gave up 3 bases and V 4 bases, and 5 bases lay outside the gene matches. Germline V gives CDR1 SGHRS, CDR2 YFSETQ. This CDR3 is 15 amino acids long. DNA for the CDR3: TGCGCCAGCAGCGAACAGGGGGGCCCTAATGAAAAACTGTTTTTT. Protein sequence: CASSEQGGPNEKLFF.

This clonotype was detected a few times. V gene TRBV21-1 combines with J gene TRBJ2-7; the table calls TRBD1, which could not be checked here. TRBV21-1 constitutes a pseudogene. This CDR3 has 13 amino acids. CDR3: CASSGQTLYEQYF. The CDR3 DNA reads TGTGCCAGCAGCGGACAGACACTCTACGAGCAGTACTTC.

This clonotype was found a few times. The chain couples TRBV12-3 or TRBV12-4 to TRBJ1-2; no clear D gene. Trimming cost V 4 bases and J 0 bases, with 9 bases left between them. The CDR3 is made up of 14 amino acids. CDR3: CASSSAATNYGYTF. The CDR3 DNA follows: TGTGCCAGCAGTTCCGCAGCAACTAACTATGGCTACACCTTC.

The chain is built from TRBV20-1 and TRBJ2-1, with 8 bases that match TRBD2. Unmatched junction bases numbered 1, after V lost 6 bases and J lost 0 bases. Per germline, CDR1 DFQATT and CDR2 SNEGSKA (reference sequence). This CDR3 has 13 amino acids. The DNA of the CDR3 is TGCAGTGCGGGACTAGTCTCCTACAATGAGCAGTTCTTC. Translation: CSAGLVSYNEQFF.

This clonotype appeared a single time. One end of the junction fails to match germline, which may point to a read error. The chain employs TRBV15 and TRBJ2-3; 9 nucleotides align to TRBD2. Per the germline V gene, CDR1 is LNHNV and CDR2 is YYDKDF (reference sequence). This CDR3 spans 14 amino acids. The CDR3 DNA reads as TGCGCCACCGGGGCGGGGGGGTTTGCAGATACGCAGTATTTT. Its translation: CATGAGGFADTQYF.

The rearrangement uses TRBV3-1 and TRBJ2-1; tentatively, D is TRBD1 or TRBD2 (5 bases each). Looked up from germline, CDR1 is LGHDT and CDR2 is YNNKEL (reference sequence). There are 19 residues in the CDR3. V was cut by 0 bases and J by 0 bases, with 18 bases left in between. The chain's CDR3 is CASSQEWNSEGSSYNEQFF. CDR3 DNA: TGTGCCAGCAGCCAAGAGTGGAATAGCGAGGGGAGCTCCTACAATGAGCAGTTCTTC.

The chain employs TRBV7-2 and TRBJ1-1, with D unresolved. Germline V gene data show CDR1 as SGHTA and CDR2 as FQGNSA. Trimming shortened V by 1 base and J by 0 bases, and 15 bases separated the two germline ends. CDR3 length: 17 residues. The CDR3 DNA sequence: TGTGCCAGCAGCTTAGGCGCCGCGGGAGGCGTGAACACTGAAGCTTTCTTT. It is translated as CASSLGAAGGVNTEAFF.

The chain employs TRBV12-5 and TRBJ2-3; TRBD1 or TRBD2 may be the D gene (5 bases each). V lost 5 bases, J lost 0 bases, and 15 bases lay in between. The CDR3 covers 16 residues. Germline V gene lookup returns CDR1 LGHNT and CDR2 FRNRAP. CDR3: CASGTTPEGSTDTQYF. The CDR3 DNA sequence: TGTGCTAGTGGTACCACACCTGAGGGGAGCACAGATACGCAGTATTTT.

Note on this clonotype: A junction boundary mismatches the germline segment, possibly from a read error. The gene calls are TRBV6-2 or TRBV6-3 and TRBJ1-1; D is unresolved. Germline V gene lookup returns CDR1 MNHEY and CDR2 SVGEGT. The CDR3 runs to 15 residues. In DNA form, the CDR3 reads TGTCCCAGCAGTTACTCGCAGGCCCGGAACACTGAAGCTTTCTTT. This sequence encodes CPSSYSQARNTEAFF.

In its sample, this clonotype was seen once. The chain carries TRBV12-3 or TRBV12-4 and TRBJ1-5; the match to TRBD1 covers 7 bases. The trim removed 4 bases at V and 0 bases at J, leaving 15 bases unmatched. CDR3 size: 19 residues. The CDR3 loop is CASSSGQDMLLTSNQPQHF. The CDR3 DNA reads as TGTGCCAGCAGTTCAGGACAGGACATGCTACTAACTAGCAATCAGCCCCAGCATTTT.

The sample holds a few counts of this clonotype. This chain joins TRBV15 and TRBJ2-1; D is possibly TRBD2 (5 bases). Trimming shortened V by 1 base and J by 8 bases, and 12 bases separated the two germline ends. Germline assignment: CDR1 LNHNV and CDR2 YYDKDF (reference sequence). The CDR3 contains 14 residues. The CDR3 is CATSRGEARDEQFF. CDR3 DNA sequence: TGTGCCACCAGCAGAGGTGAGGCGAGGGATGAGCAGTTCTTC. The variable domain in full, with the rest retrieved from reference TRBV15 and TRBJ2-1, is DAMVIQNPRYQVTQFGKPVTLSCSQTLNHNVMYWYQQKSSQAPKLLFHYYDKDFNNEADTPDNFQSRRPNTSFCFLDIRSPGLGDTAMYLCATSRGEARDEQFFGPGTRLTVL.

This chain uses TRBV4-1 with TRBJ2-1, with D perhaps matching TRBD2 (5 bases). The CDR3 has 15 amino acids. V lost 11 bases to trimming and J lost 0 bases, with 17 bases between them. Per germline, CDR1 MGHRA and CDR2 YSYEKL. This CDR3 reads CAGSREWSSYNEQFF. The CDR3 coding sequence is TGCGCCGGATCAAGGGAGTGGAGCTCCTACAATGAGCAGTTCTTC.

V is TRBV4-3 and J is TRBJ1-6; 9 positions agree with TRBD1. Trimming removed 4 bases from V and 7 bases from J; junction bases left unmatched: 11. The CDR3 loop spans 17 amino acids. The germline gives CDR1 LGHNA, CDR2 YSLEER. CDR3 in amino acids: CASSLQTGTGLNSPLHF. The CDR3 DNA follows: TGCGCCAGCAGCCTTCAGACCGGGACAGGGCTCAATTCACCCCTCCACTTT.